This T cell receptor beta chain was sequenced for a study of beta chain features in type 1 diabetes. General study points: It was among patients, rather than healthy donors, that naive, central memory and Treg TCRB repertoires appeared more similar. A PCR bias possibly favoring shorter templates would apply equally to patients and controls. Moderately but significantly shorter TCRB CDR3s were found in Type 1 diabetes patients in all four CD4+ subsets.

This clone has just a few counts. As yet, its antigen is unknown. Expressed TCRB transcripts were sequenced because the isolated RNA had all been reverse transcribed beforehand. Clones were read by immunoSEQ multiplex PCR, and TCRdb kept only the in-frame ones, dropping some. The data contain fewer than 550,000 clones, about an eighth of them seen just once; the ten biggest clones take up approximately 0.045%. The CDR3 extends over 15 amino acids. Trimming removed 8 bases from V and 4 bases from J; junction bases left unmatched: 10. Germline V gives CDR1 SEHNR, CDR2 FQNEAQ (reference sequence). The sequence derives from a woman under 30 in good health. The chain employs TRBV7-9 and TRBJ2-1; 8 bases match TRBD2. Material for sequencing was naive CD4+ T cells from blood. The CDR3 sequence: CASEVGTRLYNEQFF. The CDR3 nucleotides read TGTGCCAGCGAGGTAGGGACTAGACTTTACAATGAGCAGTTCTTC.